Detailed here is one TCR beta chain. What it binds is not known. This CDR3 has 14 amino acids. Germline CDR1 is MNHEY and CDR2 is SVGAGI. V was pared by 2 bases and J by 6 bases, with 13 bases between. The data belong to a study of T cells in Graves' hyperthyroidism and ophthalmopathy. What was amplified from RNA transcripts were TCR beta CDR3 regions. With the HTBI primer set, the TCR CDR3 went through a first round of RT-PCR. In TCRdb, the multiplex PCR reads were re-called with MiXCR into one record per CDR3 protein. The profile shows about 360,000 distinct CDR3 sequences, around an eighth of them singletons. Regarding the study as a whole: The model anticipated ophthalmopathy a median about six months pre-onset.

The gene calls are TRBV6-5 and TRBJ1-1; no reliable D call. This TCR came from a man aged 30 to 39 with Graves' hyperthyroidism that later progressed to Graves' ophthalmopathy. The sample comprised blood. The CDR3 DNA is TGTGCCAGCAGTTACCCTTGGGCGGGATCTGAAGCTTTCTTT. Translated: CASSYPWAGSEAFF.